This T cell receptor beta chain was captured in a study of glioma-infiltrating T cells. Study background: Presurgical dexamethasone in glioma patients lasted six or fewer days. Findings and limits, study-wide: Non-neoplastic patients had below-expected tissue-blood divergence, while all gliomas exceeded expectation.

Of note for this clonotype: Its cognate antigen is unknown.

Using RNA template, CDR3s of TCR alpha and beta were amplified with iRepertoire arm-PCR. TCRdb reprocessed the multiplex PCR reads with MiXCR, giving one entry per CDR3 protein. The sample lists approximately 400,000 distinct CDR3 sequences, roughly two fifths seen once, with around 12% in the top ten. The CDR3 runs 17 residues. The germline V gene has CDR1 MNHEY and CDR2 SVGEGT. V gave up 10 bases and J gave up 4 bases, with 28 bases separating them. The sequencing input was glioma tissue, nonneoplastic brain tissue, or PBMCs (not recorded which). The rearrangement joins TRBV6-2 or TRBV6-3 to TRBJ2-5, with D possibly being TRBD2 (6 bases). The clonotype comes from a human donor with low-grade glioma or glioblastoma, undergoing nonglioma brain surgery, or in good health (not recorded which). CDR3 DNA sequence: TGTGCCACCCACCCGTCTCAGACTAGAGGGAGAGGAGAGACCCAGTACTTC. The encoded protein is CATHPSQTRGRGETQYF.